Following are 3 T cell receptor beta chains from one sample sequenced in a study of cytomegalovirus exposure and HLA in healthy donors. Amplification used 60 Vbeta primers and 13 Jbeta primers. TCRdb keeps only in-frame clones here, not all; method: immunoSEQ multiplex PCR. This table holds about 110,000 clones, more than 65% found once. Source material: PBMCs. The source of these receptors is a boy aged 5-17 years in good health and CMV-seronegative.

This chain joins TRBV6-5 and TRBJ2-7; 7 bases map to TRBD2. Trimming removed 2 bases from V and 2 bases from J; junction bases left unmatched: 6. This CDR3 has 15 amino acids. Germline CDR1 reads MNHEY; CDR2 reads SVGAGI. DNA of the CDR3: TGTGCCAGCAGTTACCTGCCAGCGGGGACCTACGAGCAGTACTTC. Residues: CASSYLPAGTYEQYF.

The chain joins TRBV19 to TRBJ2-1; 9 nucleotides match TRBD2. This CDR3 has 17 amino acids. V was pared by 0 bases and J by 3 bases, with 6 bases of the junction left unmatched. The germline gives CDR1 LNHDA, CDR2 SQIVND (reference sequence). In DNA, the CDR3 is TGTGCCAGTAGTATAGAGGGACTAGCTGGGGACTACAATGAGCAGTTCTTC. Its protein is CASSIEGLAGDYNEQFF.

The rearrangement joins TRBV7-7 to TRBJ2-5, with D tentatively TRBD2 (6 bases). The CDR3 spans 15 residues. Germline CDR1 SSHAT, CDR2 FNYEAQ (reference sequence). Trimming left V 2 bases short and J 3 bases short, with 13 bases between. The CDR3 coding sequence is TGTGCCAGCAGCTTAAACTCGGGGGAGGAAGAGACCCAGTACTTC. Translation: CASSLNSGEEETQYF.